The following is a T cell receptor beta chain sequence with its context. Authors' data handling: Amplification of reference gene primers provided the estimated nucleated cell counts. Repertoires were generated with immunoSEQ multiplex PCR, while TCRdb's copy carries only in-frame clones and drops some. D and trimming come from the DNA, and the V and J calls and clone size come from that table. The top ten clones hold 2.5% to 3.5% of a sample with 150,000 to 200,000 clones, around 85% of them seen once. The length of the CDR3 is 13 residues. V dropped 2 bases and J dropped 3 bases, with 5 bases sitting between them. The germline V gene encodes CDR1 SGHTA and CDR2 FQGNSA. This entry comes from a study of blood T cell repertoires in COVID-19. Study information: The United States, Italy and Spain supplied acute and convalescent COVID-19 samples. Sources were T cells, B-cell-depleted T cells, or PBMCs; the material itself was cDNA or gDNA.

The genes are TRBV7-2 and TRBJ1-5; D not certain. The source of this sequence is a man in his 60s with acute or convalescent COVID-19. Material: peripheral blood. In DNA form, the CDR3 reads TGTGCCAGCAGCTTACGCGACAATCAGCCCCAGCATTTT. Translated, it gives CASSLRDNQPQHF. Using reference TRBV7-2 and TRBJ1-5 for the parts outside the CDR3, the full variable domain is GAGVSQSPSNKVTEKGKDVELRCDPISGHTALYWYRQSLGQGLEFLIYFQGNSAPDKSGLPSDRFSAERTGGSVSTLTIQRTQQEDSAVYLCASSLRDNQPQHFGDGTRLSIL.